This T cell receptor (beta chain) was sequenced in a study of a mutant IDH1 vaccine in newly diagnosed glioma. Time point defined: week 47, end of study. A single vaccine dose contained 300 ug of mutant IDH1 20-mer peptide, and topical imiquimod was used with it. Donor tumors were new WHO grade 3 or 4 IDH1-mutant, ATRX-lost astrocytomas. As concerns this clone: Its antigen is as yet unknown.

This CDR3 region has 12 residues. The V and J ends lost 2 bases and 5 bases respectively, with 8 bases between them. Germline V gene data show CDR1 as SGHRS and CDR2 as YFSETQ. The method was immunoSEQ multiplex PCR; TCRdb's version includes in-frame clones alone and lacks a portion of them. Of about 85,000 clones listed, nearly 90% are singletons. The receptor comes from a woman aged 50 to 60 with glioma. This specimen was PBMCs, taken from a glioma patient whose treatment included an IDH1 peptide vaccine. The V gene is TRBV5-1, the J gene TRBJ2-7; D perhaps matches TRBD2 (5 bases). The CDR3 region has the DNA TGCGCCAGCAGCTTCCTCGGGGACGAGCAGTACTTC. It translates to CASSFLGDEQYF.